This passage covers 9 T cell receptor beta chains from one sample sequenced in a study of shared clonotypes between healthy human individuals. The repertoire was sequenced with immunoSEQ multiplex PCR; TCRdb's copy has only in-frame clones and lacks some. The table includes 400,000 to 600,000 clones, around 95% detected once. Sequences were obtained from naive CD4+ T cells sorted from blood. Subset of the sample: CD45RA+ positively selected. All receptors come from a woman in her 30s in good health.

V and J are TRBV12-1 and TRBJ2-7; the tabulated D call, TRBD1, remains unverified against the DNA. TRBV12-1 counts as a pseudogene. The CDR3 totals 17 residues. CDR3 loop: CASSFLDRSESPYEQYF. The CDR3 region has the DNA TGTGCCAGCAGCTTTTTGGACAGGTCTGAGAGCCCCTACGAGCAGTACTTC.

Only one count was recorded for this clone. The chain employs TRBV5-1 and TRBJ2-1; 13 nucleotides match TRBD2. The CDR3 is made up of 17 amino acids. Germline V lookup: CDR1 SGHRS, CDR2 YFSETQ. V gave up 1 base and J gave up 9 bases; unmatched junction bases: 10. The CDR3 DNA reads as TGCGCCAGCAGCTTGCAACTAGCGGGAGGGCCGGGGACTGAGCAGTTCTTC. Translating gives CASSLQLAGGPGTEQFF. The variable domain in full, with the rest retrieved from reference TRBV5-1 and TRBJ2-1, is KAGVTQTPRYLIKTRGQQVTLSCSPISGHRSVSWYQQTPGQGLQFLFEYFSETQRNKGNFPGRFSGRQFSNSRSEMNVSTLELGDSALYLCASSLQLAGGPGTEQFFGPGTRLTVL.

This sequence joins TRBV30 and TRBJ2-7, with D unresolved. Trimming left V 0 bases short and J 7 bases short, with 13 bases between. This CDR3 has 13 amino acids. CDR1 is GTSNPN, CDR2 SVGIG, per germline (reference sequence). Here the CDR3 reads CAWSVGSASEQYF. In DNA form, the CDR3 reads TGTGCCTGGAGTGTGGGGTCGGCGTCAGAGCAGTACTTC. Full variable domain (outside the CDR3, taken from reference TRBV30 and TRBJ2-7): SQTIHQWPATLVQPVGSPLSLECTVEGTSNPNLYWYRQAAGRGLQLLFYSVGIGQISSEVPQNLSASRPQDRQFILSSKKLLLSDSGFYLCAWSVGSASEQYFGPGTRLTVT.

With respect to this clone: The identical CDR3 is also encoded by other nucleotide sequences in the sample. This chain connects TRBV5-1 to TRBJ2-5, with 7 bases that match TRBD2. This CDR3 is built from 13 residues. Germline CDR1 reads SGHRS; CDR2 reads YFSETQ. Unmatched junction bases numbered 0, after V lost 0 bases and J lost 4 bases. The CDR3 bases are TGCGCCAGCAGCTTGGCGGGGGGAGAGACCCAGTACTTC. Protein sequence: CASSLAGGETQYF. The full variable domain, with the rest looked up from reference TRBV5-1 and TRBJ2-5, is KAGVTQTPRYLIKTRGQQVTLSCSPISGHRSVSWYQQTPGQGLQFLFEYFSETQRNKGNFPGRFSGRQFSNSRSEMNVSTLELGDSALYLCASSLAGGETQYFGPGTRLLVL.

The rearrangement links TRBV7-9 to TRBJ2-3, with 16 bases lining up with TRBD2. Germline loops: CDR1 SEHNR, CDR2 FQNEAQ (reference sequence). With 3 bases clipped from V and 2 bases from J, the junction kept 2 bases outside the gene matches. CDR3 length equals 17 residues. The CDR3 DNA is TGTGCCAGCAGCTTGGGACTAGCGGGAGGGTTCACAGATACGCAGTATTTT. Protein product: CASSLGLAGGFTDTQYF.

The chain is built from TRBV4-2 and TRBJ2-3; D is ambiguous. This CDR3 is 12 amino acids long. From germline, CDR1 is LGHNA and CDR2 YNFKEQ. V was cut by 0 bases and J by 3 bases, with 1 base left in between. The CDR3 bases are TGTGCCAGCAGCCAAGAGACAGATACGCAGTATTTT. It specifies CASSQETDTQYF.

V usage is TRBV19 and J usage is TRBJ2-7, with 11 bases aligning to TRBD2. Losses at the gene ends were 5 bases for V and 0 bases for J; bases not matched to a gene: 3. The CDR3 runs to 15 residues. From germline, CDR1 is LNHDA and CDR2 SQIVND (reference sequence). The CDR3 DNA follows: TGTGCCAGTAGTCCAACTAGCGGGAGCTCCTACGAGCAGTACTTC. Its protein product is CASSPTSGSSYEQYF.

The V gene is TRBV19, the J gene TRBJ1-4; a possible D gene is TRBD1 (5 bases). The CDR3 length is 14 residues. The germline V and J ends were trimmed by 4 bases and 7 bases, with 13 bases remaining between them. Per germline, CDR1 LNHDA and CDR2 SQIVND (reference sequence). CDR3 in amino acids: CASSNGGSGEKLFF. The DNA of the CDR3 is TGTGCCAGTAGTAATGGGGGTTCGGGTGAAAAACTGTTTTTT.

The chain links TRBV19 to TRBJ1-5, with D possibly being TRBD1 (5 bases). V gave up 4 bases and J gave up 7 bases, with 8 bases separating them. The germline V gene has CDR1 LNHDA and CDR2 SQIVND (reference sequence). This CDR3 comprises 12 residues. The CDR3 loop reads CASSKGQQPQHF. The CDR3 DNA follows: TGTGCCAGTAGTAAAGGACAACAGCCCCAGCATTTT.